A single sample is the source of the 28 T cell receptor beta chains below, sequenced in a study of PD-L1 blockade in urothelial cancer. Profiled with immunoSEQ multiplex PCR; TCRdb holds only in-frame clones, not every one. The table lists about 84,000 clones, 90% of them singletons, with approximately 10% in the top ten. Here the sequenced sample was PBMCs, taken around atezolizumab (anti-PD-L1) treatment. The origin of the receptors is a man aged 55 to 70 with urothelial cancer.

This clone was detected only once. The DNA of the CDR3 is TGTGCCAGCAGCGGGGGAGGGTCCCTAGGGCAGTACTTC. As protein: CASSGGGSLGQYF. This rearrangement joins TRBV7-9 to TRBJ2-7; 7 bases match TRBD2. Per germline, CDR1 SEHNR and CDR2 FQNEAQ (reference sequence). V lost 5 bases to trimming and J lost 9 bases; unmatched junction nucleotides: 10. This CDR3 region has 13 residues.

This clone was recorded once. The rearrangement joins TRBV7-2 to TRBJ1-6; D may be TRBD1 (5 bases). CDR3 length: 13 amino acids. The germline V gene has CDR1 SGHTA and CDR2 FQGNSA. The V gene lost 3 bases and the J gene lost 12 bases, with 12 bases spanning the gap. The chain's CDR3 is CASSLVGGRPLHF. The CDR3 DNA reads TGTGCCAGCAGCTTGGTCGGGGGGAGACCCCTCCACTTT. The full variable domain, rest sourced from reference TRBV7-2 and TRBJ1-6, is GAGVSQSPSNKVTEKGKDVELRCDPISGHTALYWYRQSLGQGLEFLIYFQGNSAPDKSGLPSDRFSAERTGGSVSTLTIQRTQQEDSAVYLCASSLVGGRPLHFGNGTRLTVT.

This clone is a singleton in its sample. CDR3 bases: TGTGCCAGTGCGCGGACAGGTTCCACAGATACGCAGTATTTT. Amino acids: CASARTGSTDTQYF. This chain connects TRBV6-1 to TRBJ2-3, with 7 bases fitting TRBD1. This CDR3 is built from 14 residues. V dropped 9 bases and J dropped 2; count of bases not matched to a gene: 8. CDR1 and CDR2 from the germline V gene are MNHNS and SASEGT.

V gene TRBV7-3 combines with J gene TRBJ2-5; D may be TRBD2 (6 bases). The CDR3 is 15 residues long. Germline values: CDR1 SGHTA, CDR2 FQGTGA. The V and J ends lost 5 bases and 2 bases respectively, with 15 bases between them. The CDR3 sequence is CASSPRGRTQETQYF. In DNA, the CDR3 is TGTGCCAGCAGCCCCCGGGGGAGGACTCAAGAGACCCAGTACTTC.

The chain has TRBV6-6 and TRBJ2-3; 10 bases agree with TRBD2. Germline trimming cut 7 bases from V and 0 bases from J; bases unmatched to any gene: 4. Germline V gives CDR1 MNHNY, CDR2 SVGAGI (reference sequence). The CDR3 length is 15 residues. The CDR3 reads CASILAGPSTDTQYF. For the CDR3, the DNA is TGTGCCAGCATACTAGCGGGGCCTAGCACAGATACGCAGTATTTT.

CDR3 loop: CASSNKKLGTGGSLNEQYF. CDR3 coding DNA: TGTGCCAGCAGCAACAAAAAATTAGGGACAGGGGGTTCCCTCAACGAGCAGTACTTC. J is TRBJ2-7 and V is TRBV21-1; TRBD1, the D gene given by the table, was not confirmed from the DNA. TRBV21-1 is shown as a pseudogene. There are 19 residues in the CDR3.

This sequence joins TRBV10-2 and TRBJ2-5; TRBD1 aligns across 7 bases. The V gene's germline CDR1 is WSHSY and CDR2 SAAADI. V trimming: 6 bases; J trimming: 4 bases; junction bases outside the gene matches: 5. There are 13 residues in the CDR3. The CDR3 DNA is TGCGCCAGCAGCCTAGGGGGCATAGAGACCCAGTACTTC. Translated, it gives CASSLGGIETQYF.

The rearrangement uses TRBV2 and TRBJ2-5, with unresolved D. The CDR3 is 14 amino acids. Germline assignment: CDR1 SNHLY and CDR2 FYNNEI. Trimming removed 9 bases at V and 4 bases at J, with 18 bases between. CDR3 residues: CASLPGLRRETQYF. CDR3 in DNA: TGTGCCAGTCTGCCCGGCCTTAGGAGAGAGACCCAGTACTTC.

The rearrangement links TRBV4-2 to TRBJ1-2, with D perhaps matching TRBD1 (5 bases). V was trimmed by 5 bases and J by 3 bases, leaving 13 bases between them. The germline CDR1 and CDR2 sequences are LGHNA and YNFKEQ. This CDR3 has 14 amino acids. The DNA of the CDR3 is TGTGCCAGCAGCGCCGGGGGAACGGACTATGGCTACACCTTC. Translated, it gives CASSAGGTDYGYTF.

This clone was detected once. This chain connects TRBV19 to TRBJ2-2, with D perhaps TRBD2 (5 bases). From germline, CDR1 is LNHDA and CDR2 SQIVND (reference sequence). CDR3 size: 18 residues. Trimming took 5 bases from V and 8 from J, leaving 27 bases between them. The CDR3 reads CASSLRGPPLADWGELFF. The CDR3 coding sequence is TGTGCCAGTAGTCTACGAGGTCCTCCCCTTGCGGACTGGGGGGAGCTGTTTTTT.

This chain uses TRBV19 with TRBJ2-7; tentatively, D is TRBD2 (5 bases). Germline V lookup: CDR1 LNHDA, CDR2 SQIVND (reference sequence). The CDR3 spans 14 residues. V was pared by 5 bases and J by 0 bases, with 11 bases between. DNA of the CDR3: TGTGCCAGTAGTGATAGCGTAAACTCCTACGAGCAGTACTTC. Its protein is CASSDSVNSYEQYF. Filled out from reference TRBV19 and TRBJ2-7, the complete variable domain reads DGGITQSPKYLFRKEGQNVTLSCEQNLNHDAMYWYRQDPGQGLRLIYYSQIVNDFQKGDIAEGYSVSREKKESFPLTVTSAQKNPTAFYLCASSDSVNSYEQYFGPGTRLTVT.

The chain has TRBV10-1 and TRBJ2-3; 13 bases fit TRBD2. Trimming took 5 bases from V and 0 from J; bases not matched to a gene: 2. The germline V gene encodes CDR1 WNHNN and CDR2 SYGVQD (reference sequence). The CDR3 runs to 16 residues. Here the CDR3 reads CASSKGLAGSTDTQYF. The CDR3 nucleotides are TGCGCCAGCAGTAAGGGACTAGCGGGGAGCACAGATACGCAGTATTTT.

The chain is built from TRBV4-1 and TRBJ1-3, with 8 bases lining up with TRBD1. CDR3 length equals 15 residues. Germline V gene sequence: CDR1 MGHRA, CDR2 YSYEKL. V shed 4 bases and J 3 bases; nucleotides not matched to a gene: 5. DNA for the CDR3: TGCGCCAGCAGCCCGAGACAGGGGCTTGGAAACACCATATATTTT. As protein: CASSPRQGLGNTIYF.

The chain joins TRBV19 to TRBJ1-1, with 7 bases aligning to TRBD1. The CDR3 is made up of 15 amino acids. Germline-derived CDR1 and CDR2 are LNHDA and SQIVND (reference sequence). Trimming removed 3 bases from V and 3 bases from J; junction bases left unmatched: 7. The CDR3 coding sequence is TGTGCCAGTAGTATGAAGCCCAGGGGGTACACTGAAGCTTTCTTT. It codes for CASSMKPRGYTEAFF.

V and J are TRBV4-2 and TRBJ2-2; D is perhaps TRBD1 (6 bases). Germline V gene sequence: CDR1 LGHNA, CDR2 YNFKEQ. The V end lost 0 bases, the J end lost 4 bases, and 9 bases lay between the germline ends. The CDR3 length is 15 residues. The CDR3 sequence is CASSQERGTTGELFF. CDR3 in DNA: TGTGCCAGCAGCCAAGAAAGGGGGACCACCGGGGAGCTGTTTTTT.

V usage is TRBV19 and J usage is TRBJ2-3; TRBD2 agrees at 7 bases. This CDR3 spans 13 amino acids. V trimming: 9 bases; J trimming: 1 base; junction bases outside the gene matches: 4. The germline V gene encodes CDR1 LNHDA and CDR2 SQIVND (reference sequence). As DNA, the CDR3 is TGTGCCAGCCGGGACTACCGCACAGATACGCAGTATTTT. Its protein is CASRDYRTDTQYF. The full variable domain, in which reference TRBV19 and TRBJ2-3 provide the parts outside the CDR3, is DGGITQSPKYLFRKEGQNVTLSCEQNLNHDAMYWYRQDPGQGLRLIYYSQIVNDFQKGDIAEGYSVSREKKESFPLTVTSAQKNPTAFYLCASRDYRTDTQYFGPGTRLTVL.

This chain links TRBV10-2 with TRBJ2-7; 11 bases align to TRBD1. Germline values: CDR1 WSHSY, CDR2 SAAADI. The trim removed 6 bases at V and 2 bases at J, leaving 3 bases unmatched. CDR3 length: 14 amino acids. CDR3 in amino acids: CASRLGQGAYEQYF. Here the CDR3 DNA reads TGCGCCAGCAGGTTGGGACAGGGGGCCTACGAGCAGTACTTC.

This clone has just one count. The V call is TRBV7-2, the J call TRBJ2-7, with 7 bases that match TRBD2. CDR1 and CDR2 from the germline V gene are SGHTA and FQGNSA. V trimming: 5 bases; J trimming: 0 bases; junction bases outside the gene matches: 13. The CDR3 has 17 amino acids. The CDR3 loop is CASSIREGYYSSYEQYF. The CDR3 DNA sequence: TGTGCCAGCAGCATCAGGGAGGGTTATTATAGCTCCTACGAGCAGTACTTC.

The CDR3 here is CASSVTGKGDTEAFF. CDR3 in DNA: TGTGCCAGCAGTGTCACAGGGAAGGGGGACACTGAAGCTTTCTTT. The chain couples TRBV2 to TRBJ1-1, with D tentatively TRBD1 (6 bases). CDR3 length: 15 amino acids. Germline lookup yields CDR1 SNHLY and CDR2 FYNNEI. Trimming took off 4 bases at V and 3 bases at J, with 15 bases between the two ends.

The V gene is TRBV7-2, the J gene TRBJ1-2, with D uncertain. The germline V gene has CDR1 SGHTA and CDR2 FQGNSA. The V and J ends lost 1 base and 3 bases respectively, with 12 bases between them. The CDR3 has 15 amino acids. CDR3 in DNA: TGTGCCAGCAGCTTAGGTGTCAGAGAGGACTATGGCTACACCTTC. Translated, it gives CASSLGVREDYGYTF.

The CDR3 DNA follows: TGTGCCAGTAGTATCACCGGACAGGCGCAAAACTATGGCTACACCTTC. Its protein product is CASSITGQAQNYGYTF. The chain carries TRBV19 and TRBJ1-2, with TRBD1 matching over 7 bases. With 3 bases clipped from V and 2 bases from J, the junction kept 9 bases outside the gene matches. The length of the CDR3 is 16 residues. Germline CDR1 LNHDA, CDR2 SQIVND (reference sequence).

This chain uses TRBV11-2 with TRBJ2-7; 7 bases match TRBD1. The CDR3 is made up of 15 amino acids. Trimming cost V 1 base and J 3 bases; bases outside gene matches: 6. Germline V gene sequence: CDR1 SGHAT, CDR2 FQNNGV. CDR3 amino acids: CASSLAPGQIYEQYF. The CDR3 coding sequence is TGTGCCAGCAGCTTAGCCCCGGGACAGATCTACGAGCAGTACTTC.

This clone was recorded once. This chain joins TRBV4-3 and TRBJ2-3; D possibly corresponds to TRBD2 (6 bases). V was pared by 0 bases and J by 6 bases, with 13 bases between. The V gene's germline CDR1 is LGHNA and CDR2 YSLEER. This CDR3 spans 15 amino acids. CDR3 sequence: CASSQEPSGLDTQYF. CDR3 nucleotides: TGCGCCAGCAGCCAAGAACCCAGCGGGTTGGATACGCAGTATTTT.

This sequence joins TRBV27 and TRBJ2-7, with 11 bases lining up with TRBD2. Germline CDR1 MNHEY, CDR2 SMNVEV (reference sequence). This CDR3 region has 15 residues. After removal of 6 bases from V and 2 bases from J, the junction contained 6 bases not matched to a gene. CDR3 in DNA: TGTGCCAGCAGCCCCCTAGCGGGGGGCGCCTACGAGCAGTACTTC. As protein: CASSPLAGGAYEQYF.

The genes are TRBV25-1 and TRBJ1-3; 7 positions match TRBD1. This CDR3 is 16 amino acids long. Losses at the gene ends were 1 base for V and 0 bases for J; bases not matched to a gene: 3. Germline CDR1 reads MGHDK; CDR2 reads SYGVNS. The CDR3 sequence: CASSELGQLSGNTIYF. The CDR3 DNA reads TGTGCCAGCAGTGAATTGGGACAGCTCTCTGGAAACACCATATATTTT.

Only one count was recorded for this clone. The rearrangement uses TRBV6-6 and TRBJ1-4; weak D call: TRBD1 (6 bases). Trimming left V 2 bases short and J 8 bases short, with 12 bases between. CDR3 length: 14 residues. Germline CDR1 reads MNHNY; CDR2 reads SVGAGI (reference sequence). The DNA for the CDR3 is TGTGCCAGCAGTTACGCAGGGGAAGGCGAAAAACTGTTTTTT. It specifies CASSYAGEGEKLFF.

This rearrangement joins TRBV7-9 to TRBJ1-2; possible D gene TRBD1, 6 bases. The CDR3 covers 15 residues. The V gene's germline CDR1 is SEHNR and CDR2 FQNEAQ (reference sequence). Trimming stripped 1 base from V and 7 bases from J, with 16 bases between. The CDR3 DNA reads as TGTGCCAGCAGCTTAGTGGTTCTGGGGGCCGGTGGCTACACCTTC. It specifies CASSLVVLGAGGYTF.

The chain couples TRBV5-1 to TRBJ2-1; 11 bases are a match to TRBD2. The junction had 17 bases not matched to a gene; V was cut back by 4 bases and J by 8 bases. This CDR3 region has 18 residues. Germline CDR1 SGHRS, CDR2 YFSETQ. CDR3 amino acids: CASSGTGTSGQLRYEQFF. As DNA, the CDR3 is TGCGCCAGCAGCGGTACCGGGACTAGCGGTCAATTAAGGTATGAGCAGTTCTTC.